This TCR beta chain was observed in a study of blood T cell repertoires in COVID-19. Study-level background: Both acute and convalescent COVID-19 samples were obtained from the United States, Italy and Spain. Sources were T cells, B-cell-depleted T cells, or PBMCs; the material itself was cDNA or gDNA.

Under the authors' procedure: Amplification from reference gene primers served as the basis for estimated nucleated cell counts. Some clones are missing from TCRdb's copy, which holds only in-frame ones; the method was immunoSEQ multiplex PCR. Clone size and the V and J calls come from that table; the DNA yielded D and trimming. The sample records about 100,000 clones, about 85% being singletons. The receptor was derived from a woman in her 70s with acute or convalescent COVID-19. Sequencing was carried out using peripheral blood.

CDR3 in amino acids: CASSPWGEILNSPLHF. In nucleotides, the CDR3 is TGTGCCAGCAGCCCGTGGGGGGAAATCCTGAATTCACCCCTCCACTTT. V is TRBV3-1 (or the pseudogene TRBV3-2) and J is TRBJ1-6; possible D gene TRBD1, 5 bases. Germline CDR1 and CDR2: LGHDT and YNNKEL (reference sequence). V gave up 4 bases and J gave up 7 bases, with 17 bases separating them. This CDR3 has 16 amino acids.